This TCR beta chain was retrieved from a study of blood T cell repertoires in COVID-19. Study information: Acute-phase and convalescent COVID-19 samples originated in the United States, Italy and Spain.

Original data processing: Scientists estimated how many nucleated cells there were by amplifying reference gene primers. TCRdb's table, derived via immunoSEQ multiplex PCR, lists solely in-frame clones and lacks some. V and J calls and clone size are copied from that table; D and trimming were computed from the DNA. The sample has about 90,000 clones; about 90% are singletons. Germline V gene data show CDR1 as SGHAT and CDR2 as FQNNGV. Trimming cost V 0 bases and J 8 bases, with 8 bases left between them. This CDR3 has 13 amino acids. The TCR sequence derives from a human donor with active COVID-19. The donor label of this sample is uncertain. The sample was peripheral blood. This rearrangement joins TRBV11-2 to TRBJ1-3, with D possibly matching TRBD1 (5 bases). CDR3: CASSLDREDTIYF. CDR3 sequence (DNA): TGTGCCAGCAGCTTAGACAGGGAAGACACCATATATTTT.